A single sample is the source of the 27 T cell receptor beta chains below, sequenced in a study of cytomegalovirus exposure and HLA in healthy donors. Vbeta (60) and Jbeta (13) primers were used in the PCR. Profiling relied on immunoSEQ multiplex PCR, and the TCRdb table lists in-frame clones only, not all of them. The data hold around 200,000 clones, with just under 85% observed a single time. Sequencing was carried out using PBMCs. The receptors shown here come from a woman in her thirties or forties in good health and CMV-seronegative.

The CDR3 loop is CASSLAGGGGANVLTF. The DNA of the CDR3 is TGTGCCAGCAGCTTAGCAGGGGGAGGTGGGGCCAACGTCCTGACTTTC. This rearrangement joins TRBV5-4 to TRBJ2-6, with D perhaps matching TRBD1 (7 bases). With 2 bases removed from V and 3 bases from J, the gap between germline ends came to 12 bases. The CDR3 spans 16 residues. Germline CDR1 is SGHNT and CDR2 is YYREEE (reference sequence).

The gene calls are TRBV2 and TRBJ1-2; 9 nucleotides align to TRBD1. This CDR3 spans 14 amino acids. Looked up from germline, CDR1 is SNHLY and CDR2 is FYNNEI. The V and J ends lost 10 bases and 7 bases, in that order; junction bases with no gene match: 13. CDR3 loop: CANQGTGTFGGYTF. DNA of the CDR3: TGTGCCAACCAGGGGACAGGGACGTTTGGTGGCTACACCTTC.

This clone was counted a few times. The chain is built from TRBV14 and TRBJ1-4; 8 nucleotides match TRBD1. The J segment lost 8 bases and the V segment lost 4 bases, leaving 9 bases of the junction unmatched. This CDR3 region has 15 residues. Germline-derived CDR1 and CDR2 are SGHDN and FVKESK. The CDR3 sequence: CASSPVGTGYEKLFF. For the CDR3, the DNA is TGTGCCAGCAGCCCAGTGGGGACAGGTTACGAAAAACTGTTTTTT.

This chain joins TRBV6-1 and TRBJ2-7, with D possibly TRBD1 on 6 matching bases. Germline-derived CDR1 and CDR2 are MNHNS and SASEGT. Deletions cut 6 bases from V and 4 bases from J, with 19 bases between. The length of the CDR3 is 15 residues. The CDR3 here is CASRKPQGHPYEQYF. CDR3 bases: TGTGCCAGCAGGAAACCCCAGGGGCATCCTTACGAGCAGTACTTC.

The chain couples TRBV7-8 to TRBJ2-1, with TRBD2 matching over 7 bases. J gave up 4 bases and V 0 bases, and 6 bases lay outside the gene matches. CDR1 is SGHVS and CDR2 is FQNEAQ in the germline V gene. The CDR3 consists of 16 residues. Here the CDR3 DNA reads TGTGCCAGCAGCTTAGCGCTCATCGGGGGGTACAATGAGCAGTTCTTC. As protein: CASSLALIGGYNEQFF. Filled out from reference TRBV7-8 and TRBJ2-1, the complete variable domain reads GAGVSQSPRYKVAKRGQDVALRCDPISGHVSLFWYQQALGQGPEFLTYFQNEAQLDKSGLPSDRFFAERPEGSVSTLKIQRTQQEDSAVYLCASSLALIGGYNEQFFGPGTRLTVL.

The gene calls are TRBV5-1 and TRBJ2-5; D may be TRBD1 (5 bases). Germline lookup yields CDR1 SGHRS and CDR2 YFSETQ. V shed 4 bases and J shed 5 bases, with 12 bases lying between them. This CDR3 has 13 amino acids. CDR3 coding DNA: TGCGCCAGCAGCCCAGGACAAGCGGAGACCCAGTACTTC. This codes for CASSPGQAETQYF.

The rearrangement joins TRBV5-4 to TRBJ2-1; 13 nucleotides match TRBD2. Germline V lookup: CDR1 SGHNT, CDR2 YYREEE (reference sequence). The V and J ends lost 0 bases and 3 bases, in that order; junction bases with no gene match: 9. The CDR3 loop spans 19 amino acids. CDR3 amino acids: CASSLGAPRLAGGYNEQFF. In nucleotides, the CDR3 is TGTGCCAGCAGCTTGGGGGCCCCCAGACTAGCGGGGGGCTACAATGAGCAGTTCTTC.

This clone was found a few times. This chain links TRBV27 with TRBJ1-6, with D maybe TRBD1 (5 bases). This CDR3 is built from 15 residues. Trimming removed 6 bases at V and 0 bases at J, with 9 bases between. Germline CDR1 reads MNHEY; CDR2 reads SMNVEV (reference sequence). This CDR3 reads CASSSGFSYNSPLHF. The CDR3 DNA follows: TGTGCCAGCAGCTCAGGGTTCTCCTATAATTCACCCCTCCACTTT.

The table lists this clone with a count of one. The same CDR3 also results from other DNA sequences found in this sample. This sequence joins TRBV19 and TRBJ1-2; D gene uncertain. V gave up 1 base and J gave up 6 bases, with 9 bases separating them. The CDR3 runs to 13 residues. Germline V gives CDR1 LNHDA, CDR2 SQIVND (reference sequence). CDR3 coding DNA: TGTGCCAGTAGTATAGGGACTGGAGATGGCTACACCTTC. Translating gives CASSIGTGDGYTF. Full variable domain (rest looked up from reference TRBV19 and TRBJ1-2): DGGITQSPKYLFRKEGQNVTLSCEQNLNHDAMYWYRQDPGQGLRLIYYSQIVNDFQKGDIAEGYSVSREKKESFPLTVTSAQKNPTAFYLCASSIGTGDGYTFGSGTRLTVV.

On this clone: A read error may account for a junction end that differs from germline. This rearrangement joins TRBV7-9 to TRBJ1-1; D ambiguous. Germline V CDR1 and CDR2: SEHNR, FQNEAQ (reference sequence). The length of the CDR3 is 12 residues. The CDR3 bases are TGTTCCAGCAGCACAAAGAACACTGAAGCTTTCTTT. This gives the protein CSSSTKNTEAFF.

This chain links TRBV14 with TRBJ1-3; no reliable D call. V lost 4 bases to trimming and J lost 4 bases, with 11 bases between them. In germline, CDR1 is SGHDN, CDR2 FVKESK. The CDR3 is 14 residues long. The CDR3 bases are TGTGCCAGCAGCCCTGAGATGTTGGGAAACACCATATATTTT. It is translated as CASSPEMLGNTIYF.

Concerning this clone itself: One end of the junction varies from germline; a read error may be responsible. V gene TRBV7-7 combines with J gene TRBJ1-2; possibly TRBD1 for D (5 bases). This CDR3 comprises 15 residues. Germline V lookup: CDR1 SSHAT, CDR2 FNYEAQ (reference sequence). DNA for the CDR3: TGTGCTAGCAGCCCCAGAGGGGAGGTCCCTTTGGGCTACACCTTC. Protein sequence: CASSPRGEVPLGYTF.

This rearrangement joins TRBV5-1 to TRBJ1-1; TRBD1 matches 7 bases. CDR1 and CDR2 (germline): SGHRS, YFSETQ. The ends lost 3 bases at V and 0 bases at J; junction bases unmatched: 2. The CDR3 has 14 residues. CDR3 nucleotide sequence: TGCGCCAGCAGCTGGGACAGATTGAACACTGAAGCTTTCTTT. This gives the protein CASSWDRLNTEAFF. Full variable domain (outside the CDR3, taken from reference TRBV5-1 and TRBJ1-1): KAGVTQTPRYLIKTRGQQVTLSCSPISGHRSVSWYQQTPGQGLQFLFEYFSETQRNKGNFPGRFSGRQFSNSRSEMNVSTLELGDSALYLCASSWDRLNTEAFFGQGTRLTVV.

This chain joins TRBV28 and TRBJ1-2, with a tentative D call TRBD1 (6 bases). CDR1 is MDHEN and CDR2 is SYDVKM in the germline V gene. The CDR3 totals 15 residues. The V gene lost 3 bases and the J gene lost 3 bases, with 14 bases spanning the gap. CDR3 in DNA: TGTGCCAGCAGTTTTTCAGGGGAAGGTTACTATGGCTACACCTTC. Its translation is CASSFSGEGYYGYTF.

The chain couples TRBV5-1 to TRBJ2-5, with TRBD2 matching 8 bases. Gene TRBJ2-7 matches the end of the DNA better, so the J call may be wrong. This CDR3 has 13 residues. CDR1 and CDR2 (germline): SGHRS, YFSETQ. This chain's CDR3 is CASSAGLGGEQYF. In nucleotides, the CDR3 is TGCGCCAGCAGCGCGGGACTAGGCGGCGAGCAGTACTTC.

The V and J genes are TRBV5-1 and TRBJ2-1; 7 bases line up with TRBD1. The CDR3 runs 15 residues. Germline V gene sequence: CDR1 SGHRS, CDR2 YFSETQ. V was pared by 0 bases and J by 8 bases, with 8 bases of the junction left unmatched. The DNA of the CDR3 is TGCGCCAGCAGCTTGGCCGCGACAGGGTCCCATGAGCAGTTCTTC. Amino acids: CASSLAATGSHEQFF.

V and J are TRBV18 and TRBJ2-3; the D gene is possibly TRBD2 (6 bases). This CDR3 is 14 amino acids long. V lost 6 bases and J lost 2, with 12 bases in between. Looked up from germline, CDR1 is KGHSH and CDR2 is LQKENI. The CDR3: CASSGSSDTDTQYF. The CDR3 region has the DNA TGTGCCAGCTCTGGATCTAGCGACACAGATACGCAGTATTTT.

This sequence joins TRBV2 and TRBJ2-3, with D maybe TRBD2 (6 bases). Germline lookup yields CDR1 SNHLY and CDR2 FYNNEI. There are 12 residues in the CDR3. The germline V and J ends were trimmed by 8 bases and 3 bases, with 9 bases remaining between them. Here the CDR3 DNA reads TGTGCCAGCTCGCGGGGAACAGATACGCAGTATTTT. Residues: CASSRGTDTQYF.

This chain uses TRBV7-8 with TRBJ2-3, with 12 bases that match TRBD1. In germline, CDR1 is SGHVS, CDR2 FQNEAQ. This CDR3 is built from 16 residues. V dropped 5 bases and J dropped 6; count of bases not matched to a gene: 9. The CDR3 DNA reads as TGTGCCAGCAGCCAAACCGGGACAGGGGGCGTTGATACGCAGTATTTT. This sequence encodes CASSQTGTGGVDTQYF.

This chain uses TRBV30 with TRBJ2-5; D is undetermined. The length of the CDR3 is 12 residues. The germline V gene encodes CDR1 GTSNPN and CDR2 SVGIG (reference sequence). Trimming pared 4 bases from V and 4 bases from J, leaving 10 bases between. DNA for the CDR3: TGTGCCTGGATGAAAGGCGGAGAGACCCAGTACTTC. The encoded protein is CAWMKGGETQYF. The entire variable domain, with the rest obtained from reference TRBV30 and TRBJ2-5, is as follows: SQTIHQWPATLVQPVGSPLSLECTVEGTSNPNLYWYRQAAGRGLQLLFYSVGIGQISSEVPQNLSASRPQDRQFILSSKKLLLSDSGFYLCAWMKGGETQYFGPGTRLLVL.

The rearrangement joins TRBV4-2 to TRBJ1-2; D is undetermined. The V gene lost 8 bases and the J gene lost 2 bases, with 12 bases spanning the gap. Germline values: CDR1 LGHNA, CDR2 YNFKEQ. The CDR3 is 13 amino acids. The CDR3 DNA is TGTGCCAGCGTCGGCGGTCTAAACTATGGCTACACCTTC. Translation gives CASVGGLNYGYTF.

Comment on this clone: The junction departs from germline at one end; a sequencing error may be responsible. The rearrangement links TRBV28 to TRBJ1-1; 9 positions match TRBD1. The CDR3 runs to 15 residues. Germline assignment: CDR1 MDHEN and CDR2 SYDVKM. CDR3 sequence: CASSLATGGNPEAFF. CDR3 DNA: TGTGCCAGCAGTTTGGCGACAGGGGGGAACCCTGAAGCTTTCTTT.

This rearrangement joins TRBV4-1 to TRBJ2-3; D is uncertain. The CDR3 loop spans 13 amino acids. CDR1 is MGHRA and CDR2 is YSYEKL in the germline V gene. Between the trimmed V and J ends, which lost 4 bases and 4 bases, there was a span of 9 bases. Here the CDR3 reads CASSPEFSDTQYF. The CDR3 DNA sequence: TGCGCCAGCAGCCCTGAGTTCTCAGATACGCAGTATTTT.

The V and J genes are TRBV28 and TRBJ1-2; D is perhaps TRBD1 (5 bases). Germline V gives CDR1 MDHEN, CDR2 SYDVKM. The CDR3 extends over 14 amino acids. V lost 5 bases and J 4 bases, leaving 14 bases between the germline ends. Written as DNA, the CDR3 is TGTGCCAGCAGTCAGACAGCTCAACTCTATGGCTACACCTTC. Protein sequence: CASSQTAQLYGYTF.

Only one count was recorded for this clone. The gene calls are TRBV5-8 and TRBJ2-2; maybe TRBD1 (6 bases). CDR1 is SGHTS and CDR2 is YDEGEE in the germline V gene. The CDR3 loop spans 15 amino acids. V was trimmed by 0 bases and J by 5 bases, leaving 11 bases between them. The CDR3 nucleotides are TGTGCCAGCAGCTTGGAGTACAGGGAAACCGGGGAGCTGTTTTTT. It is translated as CASSLEYRETGELFF.

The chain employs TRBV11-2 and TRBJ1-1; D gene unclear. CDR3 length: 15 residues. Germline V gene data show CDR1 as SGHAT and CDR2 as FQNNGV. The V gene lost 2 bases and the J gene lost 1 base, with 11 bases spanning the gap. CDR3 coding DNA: TGTGCCAGCAGCTTACTGGGCCCTGGGAACACTGAAGCTTTCTTT. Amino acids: CASSLLGPGNTEAFF.

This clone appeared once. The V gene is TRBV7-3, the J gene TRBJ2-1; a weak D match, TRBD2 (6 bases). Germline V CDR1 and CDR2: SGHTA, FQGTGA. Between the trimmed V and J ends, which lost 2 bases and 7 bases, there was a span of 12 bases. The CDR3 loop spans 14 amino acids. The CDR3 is CASSLYGGWNEQFF. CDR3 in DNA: TGTGCCAGCAGCTTATATGGGGGGTGGAATGAGCAGTTCTTC.